The 14 T cell receptor beta chains presented below share a single source sample, sequenced in a study of glioma-infiltrating T cells. The iRepertoire nested amplicon-rescue multiplex PCR amplified TCR alpha and beta CDR3s from RNA. One entry per CDR3 protein, called by TCRdb with MiXCR from the multiplex PCR reads. The sample has approximately 130,000 distinct CDR3 sequences; around a quarter are singletons. Sample: glioma tissue, nonneoplastic brain tissue, or PBMCs (not recorded which). These receptors all come from a human donor with low-grade glioma or glioblastoma, undergoing nonglioma brain surgery, or in good health (not recorded which).

Notes on this clonotype: A much more abundant neighbour one base away suggests this may be a read error. This chain connects TRBV20-1 to TRBJ2-3, with 11 bases aligning to TRBD2. The CDR3 loop spans 18 amino acids. From germline, CDR1 is DFQATT and CDR2 SNEGSKA (reference sequence). CDR3 protein: CSARVPGLAETSTDAQYF. Written as DNA, the CDR3 is TGCAGTGCTAGGGTCCCGGGACTAGCGGAAACTAGCACAGATGCGCAGTATTTT.

This clonotype has at least ten counts. This chain links TRBV7-9 with TRBJ1-5; weak D call: TRBD1 (5 bases). The CDR3 has 15 residues. CDR1 is SEHNR, CDR2 FQNEAQ, per germline (reference sequence). V dropped 5 bases and J dropped 0 bases, with 11 bases sitting between them. The DNA for the CDR3 is TGTGCCAGCAGCATCGGGACTGCTAGCAATCAGCCCCAGCATTTT. This codes for CASSIGTASNQPQHF. The complete variable domain, with remaining parts taken from reference TRBV7-9 and TRBJ1-5, reads DTGVSQNPRHKITKRGQNVTFRCDPISEHNRLYWYRQTLGQGPEFLTYFQNEAQLEKSRLLSDRFSAERPKGSFSTLEIQRTEQGDSAMYLCASSIGTASNQPQHFGDGTRLSIL.

The sample holds many counts of this clonotype. For the CDR3, the DNA is TGTGCCAGCAGTTGGAATTTCGATCAGCCCCAGCATTTT. Its translation: CASSWNFDQPQHF. This chain joins TRBV28 and TRBJ1-5, with D unclear. The V gene lost 4 bases and the J gene lost 5 bases, with 9 bases spanning the gap. This CDR3 has 13 amino acids. The germline V gene has CDR1 MDHEN and CDR2 SYDVKM.

The V call is TRBV6-2 or TRBV6-3, the J call TRBJ2-7; a possible D gene is TRBD2 (6 bases). CDR3 length: 14 amino acids. Germline CDR1 and CDR2: MNHEY and SVGEGT. V lost 4 bases to trimming and J lost 2 bases, with 12 bases between them. The chain's CDR3 is CASSSGLHTYEQYV. CDR3 nucleotides: TGTGCCAGCAGTTCGGGACTCCATACCTACGAGCAGTACGTC.

This clonotype appeared a few times. This chain links TRBV10-1 with TRBJ2-1; 11 bases fit TRBD2. Trimming cost V 4 bases and J 3 bases; bases outside gene matches: 11. Looked up from germline, CDR1 is WNHNN and CDR2 is SYGVQD (reference sequence). This CDR3 comprises 18 residues. This CDR3 reads CASSGTSGGLGDYNEQFF. The CDR3 region has the DNA TGCGCCAGCAGTGGTACTAGCGGGGGTCTAGGGGACTACAATGAGCAGTTCTTC.

The V and J genes are TRBV29-1 and TRBJ1-2; D not certain. This CDR3 contains 12 residues. The V gene lost 4 bases and the J gene lost 7 bases, with 13 bases spanning the gap. Germline lookup yields CDR1 SQVTM and CDR2 ANQGSEA. CDR3 sequence (DNA): TGCAGCGTTGGGGGTCATACGGGTGGCTACACCTTC. Protein sequence: CSVGGHTGGYTF.

This clonotype was picked up many times. The chain couples TRBV28 to TRBJ1-1; D unclear. CDR1 MDHEN and CDR2 SYDVKM come from the germline V gene. The CDR3 extends over 15 amino acids. V was shortened by 4 bases and J by 4 bases, with 16 bases between the two germline ends. For the CDR3, the DNA is TGTGCCAGCAGTTCTCCTAGAGGAGGTTCCACTGAAGCTTTCTTT. Amino acid sequence: CASSSPRGGSTEAFF.

CDR3 in DNA: TGTGCCAGCAGCCTCCAACTAGCGGGGTCCACAGATACGCAGTATTTT. It yields the protein CASSLQLAGSTDTQYF. This chain connects TRBV2 to TRBJ2-3; TRBD2 matches 10 bases. Germline assignment: CDR1 SNHLY and CDR2 FYNNEI. The V gene end was trimmed by 6 bases and the J gene end by 2 bases; junction bases not matched to a gene: 8. This CDR3 is 16 amino acids long.

CDR3 protein: CASSLGDRLNTEAFF. For the CDR3, the DNA is TGTGCCAGCAGTTTAGGGGACAGACTGAACACTGAAGCTTTCTTT. The gene calls are TRBV28 and TRBJ1-1, with 7 bases that match TRBD1. CDR1 is MDHEN, CDR2 SYDVKM, per germline. V lost 2 bases, J lost 0 bases, and 3 bases stayed unmatched. The CDR3 has 15 amino acids.

The table lists this clonotype with a count of one. This may be a read error: a much more frequent sequence differs by one nucleotide. The chain has TRBV7-9 and TRBJ2-5, with D unresolved. The CDR3 length is 13 residues. From germline, CDR1 is SEHNR and CDR2 FQNEAQ (reference sequence). Between the trimmed V and J ends, which lost 5 bases and 0 bases, there was a span of 7 bases. Here the CDR3 DNA reads TGTGCCAGCAGCCCCCGGGACCAAGAGACCCAGTACTTC. It specifies CASSPRDQETQYF.

This clonotype was found many times. This rearrangement joins TRBV7-9 to TRBJ2-3, with D unresolved. The germline CDR1 and CDR2 sequences are SEHNR and FQNEAQ (reference sequence). The CDR3 runs 9 residues. CDR3: CTEVDTQYF. As DNA, the CDR3 is TGTACTGAAGTAGATACGCAGTATTTT. The whole variable domain, remainder taken from reference TRBV7-9 and TRBJ2-3, is DTGVSQNPRHKITKRGQNVTFRCDPISEHNRLYWYRQTLGQGPEFLTYFQNEAQLEKSRLLSDRFSAERPKGSFSTLEIQRTEQGDSAMYLCTEVDTQYFGPGTRLTVL.

The chain joins TRBV28 to TRBJ2-3, with 9 bases fitting TRBD2. V dropped 4 bases and J dropped 2; count of bases not matched to a gene: 4. Germline V gene sequence: CDR1 MDHEN, CDR2 SYDVKM. This CDR3 comprises 15 residues. The CDR3 nucleotides are TGTGCCAGCAGTTCGGGCGGGGGGGCCACAGATACGCAGTATTTT. It translates to CASSSGGGATDTQYF.

As concerns this clonotype: Given a much more abundant clone one base away, this may be a read error. As the CDR3 is not closed by the conserved phenylalanine or tryptophan, this likely results from a read error. The rearrangement joins TRBV27 to TRBJ1-2, with no clear D. The CDR3 has 12 residues. The V gene lost 6 bases and the J gene lost 4 bases, with 9 bases spanning the gap. Looked up from germline, CDR1 is MNHEY and CDR2 is SMNVEV (reference sequence). CDR3 DNA: TGTGCCAGCAGCCCGGCTGGCTATGGCTACACCCTC. It translates to CASSPAGYGYTL.

The genes are TRBV18 and TRBJ1-2; TRBD1 might be the D (5 bases). Germline assignment: CDR1 KGHSH and CDR2 LQKENI. With 3 bases removed from V and 1 base from J, the gap between germline ends came to 9 bases. The CDR3 sequence is 14 residues long. The CDR3 nucleotides read TGTGCCAGCTCACCGACAGACTTTAACTATGGCTACACCTTC. This gives the protein CASSPTDFNYGYTF.